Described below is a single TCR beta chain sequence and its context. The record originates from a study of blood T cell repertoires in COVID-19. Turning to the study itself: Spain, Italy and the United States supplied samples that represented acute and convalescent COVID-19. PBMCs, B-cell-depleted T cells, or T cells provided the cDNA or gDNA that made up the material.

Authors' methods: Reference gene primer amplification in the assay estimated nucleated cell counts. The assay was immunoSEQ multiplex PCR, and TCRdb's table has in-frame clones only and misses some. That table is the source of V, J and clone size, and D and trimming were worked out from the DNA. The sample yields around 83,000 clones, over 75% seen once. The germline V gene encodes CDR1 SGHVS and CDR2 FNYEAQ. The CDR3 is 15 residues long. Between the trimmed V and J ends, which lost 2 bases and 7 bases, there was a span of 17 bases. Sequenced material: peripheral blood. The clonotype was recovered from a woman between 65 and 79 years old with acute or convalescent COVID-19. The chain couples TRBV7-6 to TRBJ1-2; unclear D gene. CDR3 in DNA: TGTGCCAGCAGCTTAAAATATGACACGGAAAGTGGCTACACCTTC. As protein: CASSLKYDTESGYTF.